This T cell receptor beta chain was recovered during a study of blood T cells in healthy people across ages. Study results and caveats: There was a strong correlation between TCR beta diversity and naive T cell percentage.

Total RNA, at least 5.5 micrograms per sample, came from PBMCs. This clonotype has just a few counts. Its antigen is as yet unknown. The authors ran a second PCR of 7 to 11 cycles using a sample-barcoded 5' primer and a J-beta primer mix. Each cDNA molecule carried a tag from a template-switch adaptor that contained 12 random nucleotides. Researchers report that each sample yielded at least 3 million CDR3-containing paired-end reads. TCRdb recomputed calls from the 5' RACE reads with MiXCR, one row per CDR3 protein. The sample gives about 1.8 million distinct CDR3 sequences, roughly 50% of which show up once; 2% to 2.5% is in the top ten. V lost 3 bases to trimming and J lost 5 bases, with 20 bases between them. Germline CDR1 is DFQATT and CDR2 is SNEGSKA (reference sequence). CDR3 length equals 15 residues.

The sequenced sample was blood. J is TRBJ2-7 and V is TRBV20-1, with D perhaps matching TRBD1 or TRBD2 (5 bases each). The sequence was obtained from a woman between 40 and 50 years old in good health. CDR3 amino acids: CSARPPGVGVNEQYF. In DNA, the CDR3 is TGCAGTGCTAGGCCCCCCGGGGTAGGGGTTAACGAGCAGTACTTC.